The 30 T cell receptor beta chains below come from one sample, sequenced in a study of blood T cells in healthy people across ages. Together with a sample-barcoded 5' primer, a J-beta primer mix was included in a second PCR lasting roughly 6 to 12 cycles. TCRdb recomputed calls from the 5' RACE reads with MiXCR, one row per CDR3 protein. The sample lists approximately 810,000 distinct CDR3 sequences, roughly 35% seen once, with over 10% in the top ten. Sequencing input: blood. The receptor source for this set is a man aged 18-30 years in good health.

Remarks on this clonotype: It may be a read error: a sequence one base away is much more abundant. J is TRBJ2-5 and V is TRBV4-3; weak D call: TRBD2 (5 bases). Judging by the DNA end, TRBJ2-1 fits better; the J call may be wrong. Germline CDR1 reads LGHNA; CDR2 reads YSLEER. This CDR3 has 15 residues. Here the CDR3 DNA reads TGCGCCAGCAGCCAAGACGAGGGTTACCAAGAGACCCAGTTCTTC. This codes for CASSQDEGYQETQFF.

This clonotype showed up just once. This rearrangement joins TRBV18 to TRBJ2-3, with D perhaps being TRBD1 or TRBD2 (5 bases each). The CDR3 runs to 15 residues. Looked up from germline, CDR1 is KGHSH and CDR2 is LQKENI. Trimming took off 0 bases at V and 8 bases at J, with 15 bases between the two ends. For the CDR3, the DNA is TGTGCCAGCTCACCACCGGGGGAGATTTTTGGTACGCAGTATTTT. Protein sequence: CASSPPGEIFGTQYF.

V gene TRBV4-2 combines with J gene TRBJ2-6; TRBD2 matches 7 bases. The V segment lost 1 base and the J segment 4 bases; nucleotides outside the gene matches: 4. The CDR3 extends over 16 amino acids. Germline V CDR1 and CDR2: LGHNA, YNFKEQ. CDR3 residues: CASSQGTSAGANVLTF. The CDR3 bases are TGTGCCAGCAGCCAAGGTACTAGCGCCGGGGCCAACGTCCTGACTTTC.

This rearrangement joins TRBV4-2 to TRBJ2-3, with 7 positions matching TRBD2. CDR1 and CDR2 from the germline V gene are LGHNA and YNFKEQ. This CDR3 has 17 amino acids. Trimming at V came to 1 base and at J to 1 base, leaving 8 bases not matched to a gene. CDR3 coding DNA: TGTGCCAGCAGCCAAGTTACGGTTCGGGGGGGCACAGATACGCAGTATTTT. Translated, it gives CASSQVTVRGGTDTQYF.

V is TRBV29-1 and J is TRBJ1-2; 9 bases map to TRBD1. Germline-derived CDR1 and CDR2 are SQVTM and ANQGSEA. Unmatched junction bases numbered 10, after V lost 8 bases and J lost 6 bases. This CDR3 has 13 amino acids. The CDR3 here is CSTIQGAGNGYTF. For the CDR3, the DNA is TGCAGCACCATACAGGGGGCAGGGAATGGCTACACCTTC.

The rearrangement links TRBV13 to TRBJ2-7; 11 positions match TRBD1. Germline-derived CDR1 and CDR2 are PRHDT and FYEKMQ (reference sequence). The CDR3 is 15 amino acids. Trimming removed 4 bases from V and 5 bases from J; junction bases left unmatched: 7. The CDR3 region has the DNA TGTGCCAGCAGCTCTACGGACAGGGGGCTCAACGAGCAGTACTTC. Amino acids: CASSSTDRGLNEQYF.

The chain links TRBV6-6 to TRBJ2-5; D not certain. Trimming stripped 0 bases from V and 1 base from J, with 6 bases between. CDR3 length: 14 amino acids. Germline CDR1 MNHNY, CDR2 SVGAGI (reference sequence). The CDR3 region has the DNA TGTGCCAGCAGTTACTCCAACTTCCAAGAGACCCAGTACTTC. This encodes CASSYSNFQETQYF.

The genes are TRBV12-3 or TRBV12-4 and TRBJ2-1; D is perhaps TRBD1 or TRBD2 (6 bases each). V was shortened by 4 bases and J by 6 bases, with 13 bases between the two germline ends. This CDR3 has 14 residues. The CDR3 spells CASSSREGGNEQFF. As DNA, the CDR3 is TGTGCCAGCAGTTCCCGAGAGGGGGGCAATGAGCAGTTCTTC.

The CDR3 region is CAASRAGPNYGYTF. The CDR3 region has the DNA TGTGCCGCAAGTCGGGCAGGGCCTAACTATGGCTACACCTTC. The rearrangement uses TRBV12-3 or TRBV12-4 and TRBJ1-2; TRBD1 might be the D (5 bases). The V end was cut by 11 bases, the J end by 0 bases, with 16 bases between. CDR3 size: 14 residues.

The gene calls are TRBV2 and TRBJ2-7, with a tentative D call TRBD1 (6 bases). Germline V gene lookup returns CDR1 SNHLY and CDR2 FYNNEI. The CDR3 is made up of 14 amino acids. Trimming removed 6 bases at V and 3 bases at J, with 15 bases between. CDR3 nucleotide sequence: TGTGCCAGCAGAAACAGGGACCTCCGCTACGAGCAGTACTTC. Amino acids: CASRNRDLRYEQYF.

This clonotype was observed a few times. This sequence joins TRBV4-3 and TRBJ2-1; 10 nucleotides agree with TRBD2. Germline V gives CDR1 LGHNA, CDR2 YSLEER. V lost 1 base, J lost 4 bases, and 10 bases stayed unmatched. This CDR3 has 18 amino acids. DNA of the CDR3: TGCGCCAGCAGCCAAGGGGGGGCACCTAGCGGGGGTTACAATGAGCAGTTCTTC. Amino acid sequence: CASSQGGAPSGGYNEQFF.

The chain recombines TRBV27 with TRBJ2-5; D unclear. The CDR3 length is 11 residues. Trimming stripped 8 bases from V and 1 base from J, with 5 bases between. The germline gives CDR1 MNHEY, CDR2 SMNVEV (reference sequence). CDR3 bases: TGTGCCAGCGGATTCCAAGAGACCCAGTACTTC. It is translated as CASGFQETQYF.

V and J are TRBV12-3 or TRBV12-4 and TRBJ2-1, with 8 bases fitting TRBD2. Matching the DNA end better, TRBJ2-7 makes the J call doubtful. CDR3 length: 15 residues. The CDR3 spells CASSISRGGLNEQYF. DNA of the CDR3: TGTGCCAGCAGCATATCTCGGGGGGGACTCAATGAGCAGTACTTC.

This clonotype has at least ten counts. The chain joins TRBV5-1 to TRBJ2-3; D gene uncertain. This CDR3 is 13 amino acids long. V lost 6 bases and J 2 bases, leaving 10 bases between the germline ends. Germline V CDR1 and CDR2: SGHRS, YFSETQ. This CDR3 is CASTNPSTDTQYF. CDR3 in DNA: TGCGCCAGCACCAACCCCTCCACAGATACGCAGTATTTT.

This clonotype appeared many times. The chain recombines TRBV20-1 with TRBJ2-1; 10 bases fit TRBD2. The CDR3 is 16 residues long. Losses at the gene ends were 6 bases for V and 0 bases for J; bases not matched to a gene: 8. Germline assignment: CDR1 DFQATT and CDR2 SNEGSKA (reference sequence). The CDR3 DNA sequence: TGCAGTGCAACCGGACTAGCGGTGAGCTCCTACAATGAGCAGTTCTTC. Protein product: CSATGLAVSSYNEQFF.

J is TRBJ2-1 and V is TRBV5-1; the D gene could be TRBD1 or TRBD2 (6 bases each). The CDR3 spans 15 residues. Per germline, CDR1 SGHRS and CDR2 YFSETQ. V lost 4 bases and J 1 base, leaving 12 bases between the germline ends. CDR3 sequence: CASSTGGGSYNEQFF. Here the CDR3 DNA reads TGCGCCAGCAGCACCGGAGGGGGGTCCTACAATGAGCAGTTCTTC.

V gene TRBV14 combines with J gene TRBJ2-1, with D possibly being TRBD1 (5 bases). The CDR3 sequence is 16 residues long. Trimming removed 1 base at V and 4 bases at J, with 14 bases between. From germline, CDR1 is SGHDN and CDR2 FVKESK. The CDR3, as DNA: TGTGCCAGCAGCCAAGTTGGTCAGGACACGTACAATGAGCAGTTCTTC. Protein: CASSQVGQDTYNEQFF.

This sequence joins TRBV7-2 and TRBJ2-5; D is ambiguous. This CDR3 region has 13 residues. Germline lookup yields CDR1 SGHTA and CDR2 FQGNSA. The ends were cut back, 3 bases at V and 5 bases at J, with 10 bases in the middle. The CDR3: CASSFPASETQYF. DNA of the CDR3: TGTGCCAGCAGCTTCCCGGCCTCGGAGACCCAGTACTTC. The whole variable domain, filled in from reference TRBV7-2 and TRBJ2-5, reads GAGVSQSPSNKVTEKGKDVELRCDPISGHTALYWYRQSLGQGLEFLIYFQGNSAPDKSGLPSDRFSAERTGGSVSTLTIQRTQQEDSAVYLCASSFPASETQYFGPGTRLLVL.

This clonotype has a count of ten or more. The chain employs TRBV20-1 and TRBJ2-3; TRBD2 aligns across 9 bases. The CDR3 runs to 15 residues. CDR1 and CDR2 from the germline V gene are DFQATT and SNEGSKA (reference sequence). Trimming took 0 bases from V and 5 from J; bases not matched to a gene: 6. In DNA form, the CDR3 reads TGCAGTGCTAGAGATGCCAGCGGGGGGAAAGATACGCAGTATTTT. Its translation: CSARDASGGKDTQYF.

The chain recombines TRBV5-5 with TRBJ1-2; possibly TRBD1 for D (5 bases). Trimming pared 3 bases from V and 9 bases from J, leaving 21 bases between. The length of the CDR3 is 15 residues. CDR1 and CDR2 from the germline V gene are SGHKS and YYEKEE (reference sequence). DNA for the CDR3: TGTGCCAGCAGCTCCTACTCAGCAGGGATGGGTAGCTACACCTTC. Translating it yields CASSSYSAGMGSYTF.

This clonotype was found many times. V gene TRBV12-3 or TRBV12-4 combines with J gene TRBJ2-7, with 14 positions matching TRBD2. V trimming: 5 bases; J trimming: 10 bases; junction bases outside the gene matches: 10. The CDR3 length is 15 residues. CDR3 sequence (DNA): TGTGCCAGCAGTCTGGGACTAGCGGGAGCAGTAACCCAGTACTTC. This codes for CASSLGLAGAVTQYF.

This clonotype was seen a few times. The chain has TRBV5-1 and TRBJ1-1; no reliable D call. V dropped 4 bases and J dropped 1 base, with 11 bases sitting between them. Germline-derived CDR1 and CDR2 are SGHRS and YFSETQ. This CDR3 region has 14 residues. CDR3 sequence reads: CASSANARNTEAFF. Written as DNA, the CDR3 is TGCGCCAGCAGCGCAAACGCACGGAACACTGAAGCTTTCTTT.

This clonotype turned up a few times. The genes are TRBV12-3 or TRBV12-4 and TRBJ1-5; no clear D. CDR3 size: 14 residues. V dropped 3 bases and J dropped 3 bases, with 9 bases sitting between them. The CDR3 is CASSLVGYNQPQHF. CDR3 in DNA: TGTGCCAGCAGTTTGGTGGGGTACAATCAGCCCCAGCATTTT.

This chain joins TRBV5-1 and TRBJ2-3; the match to TRBD2 covers 7 bases. In germline, CDR1 is SGHRS, CDR2 YFSETQ. CDR3 length: 16 residues. The V gene end was trimmed by 6 bases and the J gene end by 4 bases; junction bases not matched to a gene: 14. The CDR3 DNA reads TGCGCCAGCAATAGCGGGCAAAACGAACCAGCAGATACGCAGTATTTT. Translating gives CASNSGQNEPADTQYF.

The chain couples TRBV20-1 to TRBJ2-7; D is perhaps TRBD1 or TRBD2 (6 bases each). The V gene lost 0 bases and the J gene lost 3 bases, with 18 bases spanning the gap. Germline V lookup: CDR1 DFQATT, CDR2 SNEGSKA (reference sequence). This CDR3 is 16 amino acids long. CDR3 loop: CSARDPRGALGYEQYF. CDR3 sequence (DNA): TGCAGTGCTAGAGATCCGAGGGGGGCCCTTGGCTACGAGCAGTACTTC.

This clonotype occurred many times. V gene TRBV5-1 combines with J gene TRBJ2-1; D remains ambiguous. V was cut by 4 bases and J by 3 bases, with 5 bases left in between. This CDR3 is 12 amino acids long. Germline V gene data show CDR1 as SGHRS and CDR2 as YFSETQ. CDR3 sequence: CASSLNYNEQFF. The CDR3, as DNA: TGCGCCAGCAGCCTCAACTACAATGAGCAGTTCTTC.

The chain links TRBV18 to TRBJ2-3; the match to TRBD1 covers 10 bases. J gave up 4 bases and V 0 bases, and 1 base lay outside the gene matches. The length of the CDR3 is 15 residues. CDR1 and CDR2 from the germline V gene are KGHSH and LQKENI. CDR3 nucleotides: TGTGCCAGCTCACCACCGGGACAGGGGCCAGATACGCAGTATTTT. Translated, it gives CASSPPGQGPDTQYF.

This clonotype was picked up many times. The gene calls are TRBV9 and TRBJ2-1; D unclear. Between the trimmed V and J ends, which lost 1 base and 0 bases, there was a span of 8 bases. CDR1 and CDR2 from the germline V gene are SGDLS and YYNGEE. The CDR3 contains 15 residues. The CDR3 DNA reads as TGTGCCAGCAGCGTAAGCCTAGACTCCTACAATGAGCAGTTCTTC. Its translation is CASSVSLDSYNEQFF.

The chain employs TRBV7-2 and TRBJ1-2, with 9 bases matching TRBD1. The CDR3 is made up of 20 amino acids. Germline loops: CDR1 SGHTA, CDR2 FQGNSA. J gave up 8 bases and V 2 bases, and 24 bases lay outside the gene matches. The CDR3 nucleotides are TGTGCCAGCAGCTTACGTACCAGACCGGGACAGGGAACGGCTTACGGCGGCTACACCTTC. Translated, it gives CASSLRTRPGQGTAYGGYTF.

This chain uses TRBV29-1 with TRBJ1-2; D unclear. Trimming removed 7 bases at V and 0 bases at J, with 9 bases between. CDR1 is SQVTM and CDR2 is ANQGSEA in the germline V gene. CDR3 length: 12 amino acids. CDR3 coding DNA: TGCAGCGGAGGAGGAGCTAACTATGGCTACACCTTC. Translated, it gives CSGGGANYGYTF.